This T cell receptor beta chain was recovered during a study of neurological immune-mediated disorders. The germline CDR1 and CDR2 sequences are SGHRS and YFSETQ. This CDR3 spans 15 amino acids. Trimming took off 1 base at V and 5 bases at J, with 14 bases between the two ends. Study outcomes and limitations: The highest TCR clonal expansion occurred in HTLV-1-associated myelopathy; multiple sclerosis fell below healthy controls. The phylogenetic placement of 18 of 34 multiple sclerosis patients' repertoires in one related-CDR3 cluster constitutes a possible signature. Across subjects, no CDR3 amino acid sequence appeared in expanded clones of more than one subject, a finding that suggested private repertoires in all groups.

This clonotype was observed many times. The antigen is unknown. TCRdb passed the 5' RACE reads through MiXCR, listing each CDR3 protein once. The table records tens of thousands of distinct CDR3 sequences, 2.5% to 3.5% of them present only once. This chain connects TRBV5-1 to TRBJ2-3, with a weak D call TRBD2 (6 bases). Sequences were obtained from PBMCs. The sequence derives from a woman aged 45-65 years with multiple sclerosis. The CDR3 DNA reads TGCGCCAGCAGCTTGAGAGAAGGAGCGGGAGATACGCAGTATTTT. It translates to CASSLREGAGDTQYF.